These T cell receptor beta chains were read from a single sample in a study of blood T cells in healthy people across ages. TCRdb re-derived calls from the 5' RACE reads in MiXCR, one entry per CDR3 protein. The sample carries 1.5 million to 2 million distinct CDR3 sequences, 28% recorded once. Sequenced input: blood. These receptors were collected from a woman aged 25 to 39 in good health. Each CDR3 is given with its conserved first and last residue. The D gene is left open where the match is weak. Clone size appears in some rows only: once, few, many, or a class for an expanded clone.

d_gene: .; j_gene: TRBJ2-1; abundance: .; v_gene: TRBV6-6; CDR3nt: TGTGCCGGCAGTTACTCGAGGAATGAGCAGTTCTTC; CDR3aa: CAGSYSRNEQFF
d_gene: TRBD2; j_gene: TRBJ2-3; abundance: .; v_gene: TRBV20-1; CDR3nt: TGCAGTGCTGGCACAGGACTAGCGGGTACGCAGTATTTT; CDR3aa: CSAGTGLAGTQYF
d_gene: .; j_gene: TRBJ2-2; abundance: .; v_gene: TRBV9; CDR3nt: TGTGCCAGCACCAGTGTAGGGAACACCGGGGAGCGGTTTTTT; CDR3aa: CASTSVGNTGERFF
d_gene: .; j_gene: TRBJ2-7; abundance: .; v_gene: TRBV12-3/TRBV12-4; CDR3nt: TGTGCCAGCAGTTTCGGGGAGTATTACGAGCAGTACTTC; CDR3aa: CASSFGEYYEQYF
d_gene: TRBD2; j_gene: TRBJ2-5; abundance: .; v_gene: TRBV5-1; CDR3nt: TGCGCCAGCAGCTTGGCCGGGACTAGCGGGGGGGCCGTTGAGACCCAGTACTTC; CDR3aa: CASSLAGTSGGAVETQYF
d_gene: TRBD1; j_gene: TRBJ2-5; abundance: .; v_gene: TRBV7-7; CDR3nt: TGTGCCAGCAGCTTAACGGGACAGGGAGGAGGAGAGACCCAGTACTTC; CDR3aa: CASSLTGQGGGETQYF
d_gene: .; j_gene: TRBJ1-2; abundance: .; v_gene: TRBV12-3/TRBV12-4; CDR3nt: TGTGCCAGCAGTTTACAGGCAGAGAGGGACTATGGCTACACCTTC; CDR3aa: CASSLQAERDYGYTF
d_gene: TRBD1; j_gene: TRBJ2-6; abundance: .; v_gene: TRBV29-1; CDR3nt: TGCAGCGTTGAGGGACAGGGAAGCTCTGGGGCCAACGTCCGGACTTTC; CDR3aa: CSVEGQGSSGANVRTF
d_gene: .; j_gene: TRBJ2-2; abundance: .; v_gene: TRBV3-1; CDR3nt: TGTGCCAGCAGACTATTAACCGGGGAGCTGTTTTTT; CDR3aa: CASRLLTGELFF
d_gene: .; j_gene: TRBJ2-1; abundance: once; v_gene: TRBV5-4; CDR3nt: TGTGCCAACAGCTCCCATCGGAGGGAAGAGATCTTC; CDR3aa: CANSSHRREEIF
d_gene: TRBD1; j_gene: TRBJ1-2; abundance: .; v_gene: TRBV7-9; CDR3nt: TGTGCCAGCAGCTTAGCCCGGGGGGACAGGGGGGACTATGGCTACACCTTC; CDR3aa: CASSLARGDRGDYGYTF
d_gene: TRBD2; j_gene: TRBJ2-3; abundance: .; v_gene: TRBV20-1; CDR3nt: TGCAGTGTCCCAGCGGGGAGCACAGATACGCAGTATTTT; CDR3aa: CSVPAGSTDTQYF
d_gene: .; j_gene: TRBJ1-5; abundance: .; v_gene: TRBV20-1; CDR3nt: TGCAGTGCTACTCGGGGGGCAATCTTGCAGCCCCAGCATTTT; CDR3aa: CSATRGAILQPQHF
d_gene: .; j_gene: TRBJ2-1; abundance: few; v_gene: TRBV7-2; CDR3nt: TGTGCCAGCAGCCCCAGGGAGCAGCACAATGAGCAGTTCTTC; CDR3aa: CASSPREQHNEQFF
d_gene: TRBD2; j_gene: TRBJ2-5; abundance: .; v_gene: TRBV20-1; CDR3nt: TGCAGTGCTCCGACTAGCAGGAGTACGAAGACCCAGTACTTC; CDR3aa: CSAPTSRSTKTQYF
d_gene: TRBD1; j_gene: TRBJ1-2; abundance: .; v_gene: TRBV12-3/TRBV12-4; CDR3nt: TGTGCCAGCAGTTCACAACCAACAGGGGGGGACTATGGCTACACCTTC; CDR3aa: CASSSQPTGGDYGYTF
d_gene: .; j_gene: TRBJ2-7; abundance: many; v_gene: TRBV9; CDR3nt: TGTGCCAGCAGCGTAGAGTGGCGGGGCCCTTTGGAGCAGTACTTC; CDR3aa: CASSVEWRGPLEQYF
d_gene: .; j_gene: TRBJ1-5; abundance: few; v_gene: TRBV6-6; CDR3nt: TGTGCCAGCAGATATTCCCGGGATAGCAATCAGCCCCAGCATTTT; CDR3aa: CASRYSRDSNQPQHF
d_gene: .; j_gene: TRBJ2-7; abundance: .; v_gene: TRBV6-6; CDR3nt: TGTGCCAGCAAGTCGTTCGGAGGGAGCTCCTACGAGCAGTACTTC; CDR3aa: CASKSFGGSSYEQYF
d_gene: TRBD1; j_gene: TRBJ1-2; abundance: few; v_gene: TRBV7-9; CDR3nt: TGTGCCAGCAGGGCCGGGACAGCATATGGCTACACCTTC; CDR3aa: CASRAGTAYGYTF
d_gene: .; j_gene: TRBJ2-1; abundance: few; v_gene: TRBV20-1; CDR3nt: TGCAGTGCCCCCCGGAGGGGGGCCCCCCGGGGCTATGAGCAGTTCTTC; CDR3aa: CSAPRRGAPRGYEQFF
d_gene: .; j_gene: TRBJ2-5; abundance: few; v_gene: TRBV4-1; CDR3nt: TGCGCCAGCAGCCTAGTCGGACAGTTGAAGACCCAGTACTTC; CDR3aa: CASSLVGQLKTQYF
d_gene: .; j_gene: TRBJ2-1; abundance: .; v_gene: TRBV4-3; CDR3nt: TGCGCCAGCAGCCAAGAGGGCAGGGGCCATGAGCAGTTCTTC; CDR3aa: CASSQEGRGHEQFF
d_gene: TRBD2; j_gene: TRBJ2-2; abundance: .; v_gene: TRBV20-1; CDR3nt: TGCAGTGCTAGCAAAAGCGGGAGCGCCTTTGGGGAGCTGTTTTTT; CDR3aa: CSASKSGSAFGELFF
d_gene: TRBD2; j_gene: TRBJ2-7; abundance: few; v_gene: TRBV20-1; CDR3nt: TGCAGTGCTAGAGTTCTAGCGGCGTGGGGTCGCCACAATGAGCAGTACTTC; CDR3aa: CSARVLAAWGRHNEQYF
d_gene: .; j_gene: TRBJ2-1; abundance: .; v_gene: TRBV7-9; CDR3nt: TGTGCCAGCAGCTTAGGTTCGTCCAAAGAGCAGTTCTTC; CDR3aa: CASSLGSSKEQFF
d_gene: .; j_gene: TRBJ2-3; abundance: .; v_gene: TRBV29-1; CDR3nt: TGCAGCGTTGAAGGCAGGGCCGCAGATACGCAGTATTTT; CDR3aa: CSVEGRAADTQYF
d_gene: .; j_gene: TRBJ1-2; abundance: many; v_gene: TRBV5-1; CDR3nt: TGCGCCAGCAGCTTGGAGGGTTTGGGTTTAGAAGATGGCTACACCTTC; CDR3aa: CASSLEGLGLEDGYTF
d_gene: .; j_gene: TRBJ1-2; abundance: few; v_gene: TRBV29-1; CDR3nt: TGCAGCGTTGACGGGCGGGGGGCAGACTATGGCTACACCTTC; CDR3aa: CSVDGRGADYGYTF
d_gene: TRBD2; j_gene: TRBJ2-1; abundance: few; v_gene: TRBV6-1; CDR3nt: TGTGCCAGCAGTGTGGAGCGGGGGGTTTGGGGTGAGCAGTTCTTC; CDR3aa: CASSVERGVWGEQFF
d_gene: TRBD2; j_gene: TRBJ2-3; abundance: .; v_gene: TRBV9; CDR3nt: TGTGCCAGCAGCCCCTTCACTAGCGGATATACGCAGTATTTT; CDR3aa: CASSPFTSGYTQYF
d_gene: TRBD1; j_gene: TRBJ2-1; abundance: .; v_gene: TRBV6-1; CDR3nt: TGTGCCAGCAAAACTTTAAGACGGGACAGCATCAACTACGAGCAGTTCTTC; CDR3aa: CASKTLRRDSINYEQFF
d_gene: TRBD1; j_gene: TRBJ1-6; abundance: few; v_gene: TRBV20-1; CDR3nt: TGCAGTGCCCGGAGGACAGGGGACTCACCCCTCCACTTT; CDR3aa: CSARRTGDSPLHF
d_gene: .; j_gene: TRBJ2-7; abundance: .; v_gene: TRBV5-1; CDR3nt: TGCGCCAGCAGTGACGACGGGAGCTCCTACGAGCAGTACTTC; CDR3aa: CASSDDGSSYEQYF
d_gene: .; j_gene: TRBJ1-5; abundance: .; v_gene: TRBV20-1; CDR3nt: TGCAGTGCCTCGCCGTCGGGGTCTCAGCCCCAGCATTTT; CDR3aa: CSASPSGSQPQHF
d_gene: .; j_gene: TRBJ2-4; abundance: .; v_gene: TRBV28; CDR3nt: TGTGCCAGCAGTCCGGTTTTGAGAAACATTCAGTACTTC; CDR3aa: CASSPVLRNIQYF
d_gene: TRBD1; j_gene: TRBJ1-2; abundance: few; v_gene: TRBV12-3/TRBV12-4; CDR3nt: TGTGCCAGCAGTTCCCCGGGACAGGGGGCTGGCTACACCTTC; CDR3aa: CASSSPGQGAGYTF
d_gene: .; j_gene: TRBJ2-5; abundance: many; v_gene: TRBV5-1; CDR3nt: TGCGCCAGCAGCTTGGCCCTAAACCAAGAGACCCAGTACTTC; CDR3aa: CASSLALNQETQYF
d_gene: .; j_gene: TRBJ2-7; abundance: few; v_gene: TRBV10-3; CDR3nt: TGTGCCATCAGTGAGGCAGGACAATCGAGCTCCTACGAGCGGTACTTC; CDR3aa: CAISEAGQSSSYERYF
d_gene: .; j_gene: TRBJ2-2; abundance: .; v_gene: TRBV7-2; CDR3nt: TGTGTCAGCAGCGCCCGGAGCGGCAGTGGAACCGGGGAGCTGTTTTTT; CDR3aa: CVSSARSGSGTGELFF
d_gene: .; j_gene: TRBJ1-4; abundance: few; v_gene: TRBV11-2; CDR3nt: TGTGCCAGCAGCTGGTCGACCGGGGAGGGTGAAAAACTGTTTTTT; CDR3aa: CASSWSTGEGEKLFF
d_gene: TRBD2; j_gene: TRBJ2-1; abundance: .; v_gene: TRBV27; CDR3nt: TGTGCCAGCAGTACACTACTAGCGGGAGGGTCTCACGAGCAGTTCTTC; CDR3aa: CASSTLLAGGSHEQFF
d_gene: .; j_gene: TRBJ1-2; abundance: .; v_gene: TRBV28; CDR3nt: TGTGCCAGCAGTTGGGAGGGGGACTATGGCTACACCTTC; CDR3aa: CASSWEGDYGYTF
d_gene: TRBD2; j_gene: TRBJ2-5; abundance: .; v_gene: TRBV24-1; CDR3nt: TGTGCCACCAGTGACCCCGGGACTAGCGGCCAAGAGACCCAGTACTTC; CDR3aa: CATSDPGTSGQETQYF
d_gene: TRBD1; j_gene: TRBJ1-4; abundance: few; v_gene: TRBV6-5; CDR3nt: TGTGCCAGCAGTGACAGGGTGGGCGAAAAACTGTTTTTT; CDR3aa: CASSDRVGEKLFF
d_gene: .; j_gene: TRBJ2-1; abundance: many; v_gene: TRBV3-1; CDR3nt: TGTGCCAGCAGCCATCGGACAAGGGGGAATGAGCAGTTCTTC; CDR3aa: CASSHRTRGNEQFF
d_gene: TRBD2; j_gene: TRBJ2-7; abundance: few; v_gene: TRBV20-1; CDR3nt: TGCAGTGCTAGGGGGGAAGCGGGAGGGCCCTCAGGGCGCGAGCAGTACTTC; CDR3aa: CSARGEAGGPSGREQYF
d_gene: TRBD2; j_gene: TRBJ2-5; abundance: many; v_gene: TRBV18; CDR3nt: TGTGCCAGCTCACCATCCAGGGAGGGGACCCAGTACTTC; CDR3aa: CASSPSREGTQYF
d_gene: TRBD1; j_gene: TRBJ2-3; abundance: .; v_gene: TRBV5-1; CDR3nt: TGCGCCAGTATAAGGGACAGGGACACAGATACGCAGTATTTT; CDR3aa: CASIRDRDTDTQYF
d_gene: TRBD2; j_gene: TRBJ2-1; abundance: .; v_gene: TRBV5-1; CDR3nt: TGCGCCAGCAGCCCGGTAGGGACTACCTACAATGAGCAGTTCTTC; CDR3aa: CASSPVGTTYNEQFF
d_gene: .; j_gene: TRBJ2-7; abundance: .; v_gene: TRBV7-9; CDR3nt: TGTGCCAGCAGCGAAGCAGCAAAGACCGCTACCTCCTACGAGCAGTACTTT; CDR3aa: CASSEAAKTATSYEQYF